The source of this T cell receptor (beta chain) is a study of blood T cell repertoires in COVID-19. Overall study context: T cells, B-cell-depleted T cells, or PBMCs supplied cDNA or gDNA.

Only a few counts were recorded for this clone. Methods used by the authors: From reference gene primer amplification, estimates of nucleated cell counts were derived. Profiled with immunoSEQ multiplex PCR; TCRdb holds only in-frame clones, not every one. For V, J and clone size, that table is used; D and trimming come from the DNA. This table has 86,000 or so clones, roughly three quarters appearing once. Trimming removed 4 bases from V and 4 bases from J, with 11 bases in between. The germline CDR1 and CDR2 sequences are SNHLY and FYNNEI. The CDR3 is 13 residues long. The sequence came from a man between 65 and 79 years old with acute or convalescent COVID-19. Sequencing used peripheral blood. J is TRBJ2-7 and V is TRBV2; a weak D match, TRBD1 (5 bases). The CDR3 loop reads CASSAGKGYEQYF. For the CDR3, the DNA is TGTGCCAGCAGTGCCGGAAAGGGGTACGAGCAGTACTTC.